The 29 T cell receptor beta chains presented below share a single source sample, sequenced in a study of blood T cell repertoires in COVID-19. Sequenced by immunoSEQ multiplex PCR; TCRdb stores in-frame clones only, minus some. The data show 150,000 or so clones, around 88% seen once. Sample: peripheral blood. All receptors derive from a man in his sixties with COVID-19, enrolled during active disease.

The rearrangement joins TRBV10-1 to TRBJ2-1, with 9 bases fitting TRBD2. V lost 2 bases and J lost 9; bases outside the gene matches: 8. The CDR3 contains 15 residues. Germline values: CDR1 WNHNN, CDR2 SYGVQD (reference sequence). The CDR3 reads CASSESGGKSGEQFF. In DNA form, the CDR3 reads TGCGCCAGCAGTGAGAGCGGGGGGAAGAGTGGTGAGCAGTTCTTC.

V gene TRBV5-6 combines with J gene TRBJ1-2, with 7 bases aligning to TRBD1. Looked up from germline, CDR1 is SGHDT and CDR2 is YYEEEE. Germline trimming cut 0 bases from V and 6 bases from J; bases unmatched to any gene: 5. This CDR3 region has 14 residues. The CDR3 region is CASSLVGTVHGYTF. The DNA for the CDR3 is TGTGCCAGCAGCTTGGTGGGGACAGTGCATGGCTACACCTTC.

The rearrangement links TRBV28 to TRBJ1-4; TRBD1 aligns across 11 bases. The CDR3 contains 16 residues. Looked up from germline, CDR1 is MDHEN and CDR2 is SYDVKM. The V gene end was trimmed by 2 bases and the J gene end by 6 bases; junction bases not matched to a gene: 5. The CDR3 region is CASSLGRGQGDEKLFF. In DNA form, the CDR3 reads TGTGCCAGCAGTTTAGGTAGGGGACAGGGGGATGAAAAACTGTTTTTT. The whole variable domain, remainder taken from reference TRBV28 and TRBJ1-4, is DVKVTQSSRYLVKRTGEKVFLECVQDMDHENMFWYRQDPGLGLRLIYFSYDVKMKEKGDIPEGYSVSREKKERFSLILESASTNQTSMYLCASSLGRGQGDEKLFFGSGTQLSVL.

This clone was seen only a few times. The rearrangement uses TRBV19 and TRBJ1-5; possible D gene TRBD1, 5 bases. This CDR3 contains 15 residues. CDR1 is LNHDA, CDR2 SQIVND, per germline (reference sequence). Trimming pared 5 bases from V and 3 bases from J, leaving 14 bases between. CDR3 nucleotide sequence: TGTGCCAGTAGTCCCCACACAGGTTTCAATCAGCCCCAGCATTTT. Its translation: CASSPHTGFNQPQHF.

V is TRBV18 and J is TRBJ1-4; D uncertain. From germline, CDR1 is KGHSH and CDR2 LQKENI. Between the trimmed V and J ends, which lost 4 bases and 0 bases, there was a span of 9 bases. The CDR3 extends over 15 amino acids. The DNA for the CDR3 is TGTGCCAGCTCACTTACAGATGCAACTAATGAAAAACTGTTTTTT. It specifies CASSLTDATNEKLFF.

This chain uses TRBV12-5 with TRBJ2-5; TRBD1 matches at 10 bases. CDR1 is LGHNT, CDR2 FRNRAP, per germline. This CDR3 spans 20 amino acids. V shed 3 bases, J shed 4 bases, and the junction held 20 bases outside the gene matches. This chain's CDR3 is CASGFPDYSSGQGVRETQYF. The DNA for the CDR3 is TGTGCTAGTGGTTTCCCTGATTATTCCTCAGGACAGGGGGTCCGAGAGACCCAGTACTTC.

The J gene is TRBJ2-2, the V gene TRBV11-3, with 9 nucleotides matching TRBD1. CDR1 SGHNT and CDR2 YENEEA come from the germline V gene. Trimming removed 0 bases from V and 4 bases from J; junction bases left unmatched: 9. The CDR3 is made up of 18 amino acids. This CDR3 reads CASSLDPPGQGPTGELFF. CDR3 DNA: TGTGCCAGCAGCTTAGACCCGCCGGGACAGGGTCCCACCGGGGAGCTGTTTTTT.

This clone showed up just once. V gene TRBV6-5 combines with J gene TRBJ1-1, with 9 bases that match TRBD1. The CDR3 is 14 amino acids. CDR1 is MNHEY and CDR2 is SVGAGI in the germline V gene. Unmatched junction bases numbered 4, after V lost 7 bases and J lost 1 base. CDR3: CASKPGQGNTEAFF. The CDR3, as DNA: TGTGCCAGCAAACCGGGACAGGGGAACACTGAAGCTTTCTTT.

This sequence joins TRBV19 and TRBJ1-5, with 9 bases that match TRBD1. Germline CDR1 reads LNHDA; CDR2 reads SQIVND (reference sequence). Losses at the gene ends were 7 bases for V and 9 bases for J; bases not matched to a gene: 16. CDR3 length: 16 amino acids. Written as DNA, the CDR3 is TGTGCCAGTACAACTTCTCCGGGACAGGGACCGGGGCCCCAGCATTTT. Encoded protein: CASTTSPGQGPGPQHF. The full variable domain, with the rest looked up from reference TRBV19 and TRBJ1-5, is DGGITQSPKYLFRKEGQNVTLSCEQNLNHDAMYWYRQDPGQGLRLIYYSQIVNDFQKGDIAEGYSVSREKKESFPLTVTSAQKNPTAFYLCASTTSPGQGPGPQHFGDGTRLSIL.

The chain has TRBV7-9 and TRBJ1-2; D is undetermined. The CDR3 runs to 16 residues. V lost 1 base and J 6 bases, leaving 18 bases between the germline ends. Germline loops: CDR1 SEHNR, CDR2 FQNEAQ (reference sequence). This CDR3 reads CASSLEGWRVEDGYTF. Written as DNA, the CDR3 is TGTGCCAGCAGCTTAGAAGGTTGGAGGGTGGAAGATGGCTACACCTTC.

This clone was seen only a few times. The chain carries TRBV27 and TRBJ1-5; D is unresolved. Germline V gene lookup returns CDR1 MNHEY and CDR2 SMNVEV (reference sequence). V was clipped by 0 bases and J by 2 bases, with 8 bases between them. This CDR3 spans 15 amino acids. This CDR3 is CASSLSVQGNQPQHF. In nucleotides, the CDR3 is TGTGCCAGCAGTTTATCAGTGCAGGGCAATCAGCCCCAGCATTTT.

This chain connects TRBV3-1 (or the pseudogene TRBV3-2) to TRBJ1-4; D is unclear. Trimming cost V 0 bases and J 0 bases, with 14 bases left between them. CDR3 length: 18 residues. Germline values: CDR1 LGHDT, CDR2 YNNKEL (reference sequence). The CDR3 here is CASSQDPRRGATNEKLFF. The DNA for the CDR3 is TGTGCCAGCAGCCAAGACCCACGAAGAGGTGCAACTAATGAAAAACTGTTTTTT.

V usage is TRBV7-9 and J usage is TRBJ1-1, with 7 bases lining up with TRBD1. CDR3 length: 11 residues. In germline, CDR1 is SEHNR, CDR2 FQNEAQ (reference sequence). Trimming took 5 bases from V and 6 from J; bases not matched to a gene: 0. The CDR3 spells CASSQGAEAFF. The CDR3 DNA reads as TGTGCCAGCAGCCAGGGGGCTGAAGCTTTCTTT.

The rearrangement joins TRBV29-1 to TRBJ1-2; D might be TRBD1 (5 bases). This CDR3 region has 13 residues. V dropped 4 bases and J dropped 3 bases, with 12 bases sitting between them. Germline CDR1 is SQVTM and CDR2 is ANQGSEA. In DNA form, the CDR3 reads TGCAGCGTTGCCCCCAGGGCAGACTATGGCTACACCTTC. This gives the protein CSVAPRADYGYTF.

This clone has a single count. The chain has TRBV7-2 and TRBJ2-5; 9 positions agree with TRBD2. The CDR3 contains 16 residues. Germline CDR1 and CDR2: SGHTA and FQGNSA. V shed 2 bases and J 1 base; nucleotides not matched to a gene: 5. In DNA, the CDR3 is TGTGCCAGCAGCTTAAATTTGCGGGGGGGCCAAGAGACCCAGTACTTC. Translation: CASSLNLRGGQETQYF.

The rearrangement joins TRBV5-1 to TRBJ2-2; D possibly corresponds to TRBD2 (6 bases). This CDR3 spans 18 amino acids. Looked up from germline, CDR1 is SGHRS and CDR2 is YFSETQ. Trimming removed 0 bases at V and 4 bases at J, with 19 bases between. The CDR3 DNA reads TGCGCCAGCAGCTTGGATCGGAGGGCAGCGGGTGGCACCGGGGAGCTGTTTTTT. Protein product: CASSLDRRAAGGTGELFF. The variable domain in full, with the rest retrieved from reference TRBV5-1 and TRBJ2-2, is KAGVTQTPRYLIKTRGQQVTLSCSPISGHRSVSWYQQTPGQGLQFLFEYFSETQRNKGNFPGRFSGRQFSNSRSEMNVSTLELGDSALYLCASSLDRRAAGGTGELFFGEGSRLTVL.

The V and J genes are TRBV7-9 and TRBJ2-2; TRBD1 aligns across 7 bases. This CDR3 has 15 residues. V lost 5 bases to trimming and J lost 2 bases; unmatched junction nucleotides: 5. Germline loops: CDR1 SEHNR, CDR2 FQNEAQ (reference sequence). CDR3 in DNA: TGTGCCAGCAGCGTATGGGACAGTAACACCGGGGAGCTGTTTTTT. Encoded protein: CASSVWDSNTGELFF.

The chain combines TRBV18 with TRBJ2-7, with 10 bases fitting TRBD1. The CDR3 consists of 15 residues. Per the germline V gene, CDR1 is KGHSH and CDR2 is LQKENI. The ends lost 0 bases at V and 4 bases at J; junction bases unmatched: 3. CDR3 DNA sequence: TGTGCCAGCTCACCACCGGACAGGGGGGGATACGAGCAGTACTTC. It translates to CASSPPDRGGYEQYF.

This chain uses TRBV6-5 with TRBJ1-1; D uncertain. V was shortened by 8 bases and J by 4 bases, with 20 bases between the two germline ends. The germline V gene has CDR1 MNHEY and CDR2 SVGAGI. This CDR3 comprises 15 residues. CDR3 nucleotides: TGTGCCAGCTCCGGCAGGCCCGAACGGGGCACTGAAGCTTTCTTT. Protein sequence: CASSGRPERGTEAFF.

V usage is TRBV20-1 and J usage is TRBJ1-2; D gene uncertain. Trimming cost V 3 bases and J 0 bases, with 14 bases left between them. The germline CDR1 and CDR2 sequences are DFQATT and SNEGSKA (reference sequence). The CDR3 runs 15 residues. The CDR3 here is CSASRQALANYGYTF. The CDR3 DNA reads TGCAGTGCTAGTCGCCAGGCACTAGCTAACTATGGCTACACCTTC.

The V call is TRBV9, the J call TRBJ2-2, with D perhaps matching TRBD1 (5 bases). Trimming cost V 0 bases and J 7 bases, with 19 bases left between them. Germline CDR1 is SGDLS and CDR2 is YYNGEE. The CDR3 sequence is 17 residues long. The chain's CDR3 is CASSVATNFGASGELFF. The CDR3 DNA reads TGTGCCAGCAGCGTAGCTACGAATTTTGGGGCTAGCGGGGAGCTGTTTTTT.

The V call is TRBV10-3, the J call TRBJ1-1, with TRBD1 as a possible D gene (5 bases). This CDR3 is 13 amino acids long. Germline V gene sequence: CDR1 ENHRY, CDR2 SYGVKD. The V and J ends lost 6 bases and 1 base respectively, with 9 bases between them. The CDR3 protein is CAISTQENTEAFF. The CDR3 bases are TGTGCCATCAGCACACAGGAGAACACTGAAGCTTTCTTT.

This clone was seen a single time. The chain has TRBV11-2 and TRBJ2-3, with D hard to call. Trimming left V 6 bases short and J 2 bases short, with 24 bases between. The CDR3 runs to 18 residues. Per germline, CDR1 SGHAT and CDR2 FQNNGV. This chain's CDR3 is CASSNPFRFLHNTDTQYF. The CDR3 DNA follows: TGTGCCAGCAGTAACCCCTTCCGCTTCCTTCACAACACAGATACGCAGTATTTT. Together with reference TRBV11-2 and TRBJ2-3, the CDR3 gives the full variable domain: EAGVAQSPRYKIIEKRQSVAFWCNPISGHATLYWYQQILGQGPKLLIQFQNNGVVDDSQLPKDRFSAERLKGVDSTLKIQPAKLEDSAVYLCASSNPFRFLHNTDTQYFGPGTRLTVL.

This clone was observed a few times. CDR3 coding DNA: TGCAGCGCCACGGACAACTCCTACAATGAGCAGTTCTTC. Amino acids: CSATDNSYNEQFF. The chain carries TRBV29-1 and TRBJ2-1, with D possibly being TRBD1 (5 bases). V shed 7 bases and J shed 0 bases, with 10 bases lying between them. CDR1 and CDR2 from the germline V gene are SQVTM and ANQGSEA. CDR3 length: 13 amino acids.

The chain recombines TRBV14 with TRBJ2-7; a possible D gene is TRBD2 (6 bases). V lost 4 bases, J lost 3 bases, and 16 bases lay in between. Germline V gene sequence: CDR1 SGHDN, CDR2 FVKESK. CDR3 size: 15 residues. CDR3: CASSPVASGHYEQYF. CDR3 DNA: TGTGCCAGCAGCCCCGTGGCGAGCGGGCACTACGAGCAGTACTTC.

This rearrangement joins TRBV2 to TRBJ1-4; TRBD1 matches at 9 bases. This CDR3 contains 14 residues. Germline V CDR1 and CDR2: SNHLY, FYNNEI. V was clipped by 6 bases and J by 8 bases; unmatched bases: 7. The CDR3 region is CASRPGTGNEKLFF. CDR3 sequence (DNA): TGTGCCAGCAGACCCGGGACAGGGAACGAAAAACTGTTTTTT. The whole variable domain, filled in from reference TRBV2 and TRBJ1-4, reads EPEVTQTPSHQVTQMGQEVILRCVPISNHLYFYWYRQILGQKVEFLVSFYNNEISEKSEIFDDQFSVERPDGSNFTLKIRSTKLEDSAMYFCASRPGTGNEKLFFGSGTQLSVL.

This chain links TRBV7-8 with TRBJ1-5; 8 bases are a match to TRBD1. Trimming at V came to 0 bases and at J to 3 bases, leaving 4 bases not matched to a gene. Germline lookup yields CDR1 SGHVS and CDR2 FQNEAQ. The CDR3 is 16 amino acids. The CDR3 DNA reads as TGTGCCAGCAGCTTAGCCACGACAGGGGTCAATCAGCCCCAGCATTTT. This encodes CASSLATTGVNQPQHF.

This clone has at least ten counts. V and J are TRBV19 and TRBJ2-7; 10 nucleotides line up with TRBD1. V lost 9 bases to trimming and J lost 7 bases; unmatched junction nucleotides: 6. The CDR3 consists of 12 residues. CDR1 LNHDA and CDR2 SQIVND come from the germline V gene (reference sequence). CDR3 region: CASSDRGQEQYF. CDR3 DNA: TGTGCCAGCAGCGACAGGGGGCAAGAGCAGTACTTC.

The V gene is TRBV6-4, the J gene TRBJ1-1; no definite D call. CDR1 is MRHNA, CDR2 SNTAGT, per germline. This CDR3 is built from 12 residues. The V and J ends lost 2 bases and 10 bases respectively, with 11 bases between them. The CDR3 DNA is TGTGCCAGCAGTGACGGGAGTTGGAGAGCTTTCTTT. It yields the protein CASSDGSWRAFF.